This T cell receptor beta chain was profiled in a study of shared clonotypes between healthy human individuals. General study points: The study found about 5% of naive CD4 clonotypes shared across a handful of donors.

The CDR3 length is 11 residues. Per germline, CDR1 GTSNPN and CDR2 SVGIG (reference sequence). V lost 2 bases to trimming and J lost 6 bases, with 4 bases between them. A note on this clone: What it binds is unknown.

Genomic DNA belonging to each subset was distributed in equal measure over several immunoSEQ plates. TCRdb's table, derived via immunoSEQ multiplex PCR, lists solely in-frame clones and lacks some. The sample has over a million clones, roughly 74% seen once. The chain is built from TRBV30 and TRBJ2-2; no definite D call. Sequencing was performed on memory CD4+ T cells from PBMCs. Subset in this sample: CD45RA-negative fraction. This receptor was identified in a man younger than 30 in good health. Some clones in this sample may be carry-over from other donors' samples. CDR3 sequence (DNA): TGTGCCTGGAGTCAGGCCGGGGAGCTGTTTTTT. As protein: CAWSQAGELFF. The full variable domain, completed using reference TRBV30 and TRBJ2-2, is SQTIHQWPATLVQPVGSPLSLECTVEGTSNPNLYWYRQAAGRGLQLLFYSVGIGQISSEVPQNLSASRPQDRQFILSSKKLLLSDSGFYLCAWSQAGELFFGEGSRLTVL.